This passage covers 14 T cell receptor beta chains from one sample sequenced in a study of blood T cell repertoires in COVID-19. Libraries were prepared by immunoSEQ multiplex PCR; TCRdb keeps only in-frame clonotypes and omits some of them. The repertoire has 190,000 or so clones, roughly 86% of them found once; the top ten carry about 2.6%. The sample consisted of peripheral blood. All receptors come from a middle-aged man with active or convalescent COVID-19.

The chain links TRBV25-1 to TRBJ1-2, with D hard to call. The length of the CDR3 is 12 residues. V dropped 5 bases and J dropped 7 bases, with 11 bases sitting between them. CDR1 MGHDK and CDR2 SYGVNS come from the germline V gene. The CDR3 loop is CASSSTGLGYTF. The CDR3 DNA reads TGTGCCAGCAGTTCTACTGGGCTTGGCTACACCTTC.

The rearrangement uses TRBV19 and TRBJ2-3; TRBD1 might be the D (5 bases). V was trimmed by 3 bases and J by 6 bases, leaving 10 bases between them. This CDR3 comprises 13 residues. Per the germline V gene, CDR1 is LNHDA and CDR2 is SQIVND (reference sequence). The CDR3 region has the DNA TGTGCCAGTAGTATGGTGGGGCGGGATACGCAGTATTTT. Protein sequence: CASSMVGRDTQYF.

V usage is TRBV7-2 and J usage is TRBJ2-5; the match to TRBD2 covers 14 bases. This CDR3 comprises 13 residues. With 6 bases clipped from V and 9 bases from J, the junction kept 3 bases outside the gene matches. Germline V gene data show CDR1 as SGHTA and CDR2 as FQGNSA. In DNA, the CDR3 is TGTGCCAGCAGAGGGACTAGCGGGGGTTCCCAGTACTTC. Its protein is CASRGTSGGSQYF. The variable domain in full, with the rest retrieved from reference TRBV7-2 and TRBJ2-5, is GAGVSQSPSNKVTEKGKDVELRCDPISGHTALYWYRQSLGQGLEFLIYFQGNSAPDKSGLPSDRFSAERTGGSVSTLTIQRTQQEDSAVYLCASRGTSGGSQYFGPGTRLLVL.

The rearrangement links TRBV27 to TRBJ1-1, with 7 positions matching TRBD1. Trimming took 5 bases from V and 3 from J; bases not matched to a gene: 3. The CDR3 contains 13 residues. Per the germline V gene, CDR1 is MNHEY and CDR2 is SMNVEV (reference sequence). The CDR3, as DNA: TGTGCCAGCAGTAGGGGGCGCTACACTGAAGCTTTCTTT. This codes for CASSRGRYTEAFF.

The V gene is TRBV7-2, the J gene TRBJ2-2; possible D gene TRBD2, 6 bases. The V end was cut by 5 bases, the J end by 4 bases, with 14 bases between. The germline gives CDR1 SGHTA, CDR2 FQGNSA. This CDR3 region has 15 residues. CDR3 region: CASSARGGVTGELFF. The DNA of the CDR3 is TGTGCCAGCAGCGCCCGGGGCGGGGTCACCGGGGAGCTGTTTTTT.

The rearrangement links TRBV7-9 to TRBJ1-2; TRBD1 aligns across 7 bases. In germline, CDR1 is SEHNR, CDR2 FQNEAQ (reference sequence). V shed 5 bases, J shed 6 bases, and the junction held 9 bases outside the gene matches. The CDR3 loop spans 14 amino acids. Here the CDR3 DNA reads TGTGCCAGCAGCCTGCCCGGGACAGACGATGGCTACACCTTC. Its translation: CASSLPGTDDGYTF.

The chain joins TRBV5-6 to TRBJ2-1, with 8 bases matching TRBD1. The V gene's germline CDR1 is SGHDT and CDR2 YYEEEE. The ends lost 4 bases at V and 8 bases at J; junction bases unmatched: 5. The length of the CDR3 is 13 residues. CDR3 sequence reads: CASSNRGIDEQFF. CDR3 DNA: TGTGCCAGCAGCAACAGGGGGATCGATGAGCAGTTCTTC.

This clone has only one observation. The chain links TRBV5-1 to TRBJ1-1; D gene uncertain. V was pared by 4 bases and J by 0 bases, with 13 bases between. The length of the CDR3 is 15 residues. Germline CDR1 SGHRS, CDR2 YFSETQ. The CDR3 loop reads CASSDYYSMNTEAFF. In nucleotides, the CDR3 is TGCGCCAGCAGCGATTACTACTCTATGAACACTGAAGCTTTCTTT.

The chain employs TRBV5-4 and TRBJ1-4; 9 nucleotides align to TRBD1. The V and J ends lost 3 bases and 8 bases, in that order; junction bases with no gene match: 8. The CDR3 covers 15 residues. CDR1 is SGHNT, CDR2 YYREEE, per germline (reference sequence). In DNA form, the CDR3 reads TGTGCCAGCAGCTCTCCGGGACAGGGAGTAGAAAAACTGTTTTTT. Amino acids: CASSSPGQGVEKLFF.

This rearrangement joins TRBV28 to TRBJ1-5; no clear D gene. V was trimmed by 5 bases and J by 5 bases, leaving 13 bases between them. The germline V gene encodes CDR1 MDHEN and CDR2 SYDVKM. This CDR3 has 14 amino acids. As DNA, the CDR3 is TGTGCCAGCAGTGCCCCTGAGGGAGATCAGCCCCAGCATTTT. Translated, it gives CASSAPEGDQPQHF.

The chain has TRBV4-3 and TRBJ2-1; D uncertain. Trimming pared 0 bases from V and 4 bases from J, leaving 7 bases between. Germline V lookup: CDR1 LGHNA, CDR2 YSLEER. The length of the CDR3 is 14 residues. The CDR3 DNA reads TGCGCCAGCAGCCAAGAATTCGGGTACAATGAGCAGTTCTTC. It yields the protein CASSQEFGYNEQFF.

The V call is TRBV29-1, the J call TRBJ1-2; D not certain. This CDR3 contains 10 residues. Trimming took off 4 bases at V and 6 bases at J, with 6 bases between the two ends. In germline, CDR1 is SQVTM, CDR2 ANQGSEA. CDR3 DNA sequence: TGCAGCGTTGTCGGGGATGGCTACACCTTC. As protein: CSVVGDGYTF.

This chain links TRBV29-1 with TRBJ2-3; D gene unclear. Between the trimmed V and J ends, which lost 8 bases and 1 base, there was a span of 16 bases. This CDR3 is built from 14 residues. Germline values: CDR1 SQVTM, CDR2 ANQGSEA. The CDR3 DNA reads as TGCAGCATACCGACTGATCTCGGCACAGATACGCAGTATTTT. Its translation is CSIPTDLGTDTQYF.

CDR3 sequence reads: CASSSSLEQETQYF. Here the CDR3 DNA reads TGTGCCAGCAGTTCCTCGTTGGAGCAAGAGACCCAGTACTTC. The chain recombines TRBV27 with TRBJ2-5; D remains ambiguous. V was clipped by 4 bases and J by 2 bases, with 11 bases between them. CDR3 length: 14 residues. Germline CDR1 and CDR2: MNHEY and SMNVEV (reference sequence).